Reported below is one T cell receptor beta chain. The sample is drawn from a study of T cells in tuberculosis. Method: immunoSEQ multiplex PCR; TCRdb's copy keeps in-frame clones and lacks some. Altogether 50,000 or so clones are present, roughly 87% being singletons, with the ten largest covering around a fifth. After thawing and overnight rest, PBMC were stained with GMM-loaded CD1B tetramer, viability dye and anti-CD3 for sorting. C32 glucose monomycolate from Rhodococcus equi was loaded onto the CD1B tetramers. Tetramer-sorted PBMC had been CD14 monocyte-depleted before freezing. The receptor was isolated from an adult woman with latent tuberculosis. The specimen sequenced was CD1b-GMM tetramer-negative cells sorted from PBMCs.

In DNA form, the CDR3 reads TGTGCCAGCAGCATAGCCGGGAGCACTGAAGCTTTCTTT. Amino acids: CASSIAGSTEAFF. This chain links TRBV11-3 with TRBJ1-1, with unresolved D. The germline V and J ends were trimmed by 5 bases and 4 bases, with 11 bases remaining between them. The CDR3 length is 13 residues. Germline-derived CDR1 and CDR2 are SGHNT and YENEEA.